The rows below give T cell receptor beta chains drawn from one sample of a study of OX40 agonist ivuxolimab in advanced cancers. The method was immunoSEQ multiplex PCR; TCRdb's version includes in-frame clones alone and lacks a portion of them. The table has 25,000 to 35,000 clones, 60% to 75% seen once. The source was CD4+ or CD8+ T cells sorted from blood, collected in a trial of the OX40 agonist ivuxolimab. Every receptor here comes from an adult with an advanced solid tumor such as melanoma, head and neck, liver or kidney cancer. Both conserved end residues are trimmed from each CDR3. Each record gives: CDR3 protein, J gene, D gene, V gene. D genes are given only for firm matches.

CDR3 protein: ASSLELAGGTGELF; J gene: TRBJ2-2; D gene: TRBD2; V gene: TRBV11-2
CDR3 protein: ASSFLPSGPVEQF; J gene: TRBJ2-1; D gene: -; V gene: TRBV7-3
CDR3 protein: ASSEDWRGYSYGYT; J gene: TRBJ1-2; D gene: -; V gene: TRBV2
CDR3 protein: ASSQDRDLYEQY; J gene: TRBJ2-7; D gene: TRBD1; V gene: TRBV5-4
CDR3 protein: ASSERGGFEQY; J gene: TRBJ2-7; D gene: -; V gene: TRBV6-1
CDR3 protein: ASSYGLVDNQPQH; J gene: TRBJ1-5; D gene: -; V gene: TRBV6-6
CDR3 protein: ASSPSPGGKETQY; J gene: TRBJ2-5; D gene: -; V gene: TRBV5-6
CDR3 protein: SAGRTEAF; J gene: TRBJ1-1; D gene: -; V gene: TRBV29-1
CDR3 protein: ASSKRDGAYEQY; J gene: TRBJ2-7; D gene: -; V gene: TRBV2
CDR3 protein: ASSQIGQGANYGYT; J gene: TRBJ1-2; D gene: TRBD1; V gene: TRBV4-1
CDR3 protein: ASSQVLTRGTDTQY; J gene: TRBJ2-3; D gene: -; V gene: TRBV4-1